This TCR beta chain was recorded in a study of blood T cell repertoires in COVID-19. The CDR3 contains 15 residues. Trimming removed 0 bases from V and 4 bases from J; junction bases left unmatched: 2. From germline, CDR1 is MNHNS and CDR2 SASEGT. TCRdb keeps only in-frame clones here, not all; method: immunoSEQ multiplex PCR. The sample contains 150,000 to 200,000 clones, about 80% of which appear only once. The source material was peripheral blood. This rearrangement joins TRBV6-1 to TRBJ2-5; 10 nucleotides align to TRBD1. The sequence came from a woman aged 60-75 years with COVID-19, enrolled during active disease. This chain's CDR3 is CASSEATGGIETQYF. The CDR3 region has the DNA TGTGCCAGCAGTGAAGCGACAGGGGGCATAGAGACCCAGTACTTC.